A few counts support the clone carrying this TCR delta chain. The data originate from a study of gamma-delta T cells after stem cell transplantation. TCRdb re-called the RT-PCR reads using CATT. The data contain around 2,600 delta-chain clones, under 4.5% of them seen just once; the ten biggest clones take up around 30%. Trimming removed 3 bases at V and 0 bases at J, with 29 bases between. Looked up from germline, CDR1 is TSWWSYY and CDR2 is QGS. CDR3 size: 21 residues. Sequences were obtained from gamma-delta T cells. The rearrangement links TRDV1 to TRDJ1; D is uncertain. The TCR was taken from a human donor. It is not recorded whose cells these are; they may come from a transplant donor. Here the CDR3 DNA reads TGTGCTCTTGGGGACGACATTCCACACGCCCTCCCACGATTATACACCGATAAACTCATCTTT. Protein: CALGDDIPHALPRLYTDKLIF.